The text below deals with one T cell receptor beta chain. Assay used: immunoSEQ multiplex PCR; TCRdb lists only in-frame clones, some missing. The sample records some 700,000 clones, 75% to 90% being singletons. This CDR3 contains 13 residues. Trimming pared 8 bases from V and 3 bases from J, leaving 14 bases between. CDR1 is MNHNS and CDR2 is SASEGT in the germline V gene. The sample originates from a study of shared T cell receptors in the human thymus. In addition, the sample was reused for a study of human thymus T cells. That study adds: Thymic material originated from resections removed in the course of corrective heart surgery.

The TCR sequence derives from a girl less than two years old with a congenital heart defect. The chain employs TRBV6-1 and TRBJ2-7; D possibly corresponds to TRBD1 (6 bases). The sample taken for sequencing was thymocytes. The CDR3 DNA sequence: TGTGCCAGCCCGGGACACCTAAACTACGAGCAGTACTTC. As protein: CASPGHLNYEQYF.